The next 28 T cell receptor beta chains were all read from a single sample in a study of CD8+ T cells in alopecia areata. Sample treatment: oral pan-JAK inhibitor, 5-10 mg twice daily. RNA extraction was followed by reverse transcription into cDNA, which acted as the sequencing template. Here immunoSEQ multiplex PCR was the method, and the copy in TCRdb shows in-frame clones only, minus some. The sample contains about 200,000 clones, less than 65% of which appear only once. The specimen was CD4+ T cells sorted from blood, collected at week 4, from a patient treated with tofacitinib. These receptors were collected from a human donor with alopecia areata.

This clone appeared a single time. The genes are TRBV30 and TRBJ2-7; 7 positions match TRBD2. CDR1 GTSNPN and CDR2 SVGIG come from the germline V gene (reference sequence). Trimming took 5 bases from V and 0 from J; bases not matched to a gene: 7. The CDR3 spans 14 residues. The CDR3 here is CAWVMAGVSYEQYF. CDR3 sequence (DNA): TGTGCCTGGGTAATGGCGGGGGTCTCCTACGAGCAGTACTTC.

This clone was found a few times. The CDR3: CASSLWDRGPETQYF. The CDR3 DNA is TGTGCCAGCAGCTTATGGGACAGGGGGCCTGAGACCCAGTACTTC. The chain links TRBV7-2 to TRBJ2-5, with TRBD1 matching 12 bases. The ends lost 2 bases at V and 5 bases at J; junction bases unmatched: 3. The CDR3 has 15 amino acids. Germline V CDR1 and CDR2: SGHTA, FQGNSA.

V gene TRBV30 combines with J gene TRBJ2-1; TRBD1 matches 8 bases. The CDR3 totals 16 residues. The germline gives CDR1 GTSNPN, CDR2 SVGIG (reference sequence). The V gene end was trimmed by 4 bases and the J gene end by 6 bases; junction bases not matched to a gene: 14. The CDR3: CAWTKLDRAAGNEQFF. For the CDR3, the DNA is TGTGCCTGGACCAAACTGGACAGGGCGGCGGGCAATGAGCAGTTCTTC.

The V call is TRBV6-1, the J call TRBJ1-5; the D is unclear. CDR3 length equals 13 residues. CDR1 and CDR2 (germline): MNHNS, SASEGT. The V end lost 0 bases, the J end lost 7 bases, and 7 bases lay between the germline ends. The CDR3 DNA reads TGTGCCAGCAGTGAAGCAGGGTGGCAGCCCCAGCATTTT. Its protein is CASSEAGWQPQHF.

This clone turned up a few times. The chain recombines TRBV5-1 with TRBJ2-5, with 10 bases fitting TRBD2. Germline CDR1 reads SGHRS; CDR2 reads YFSETQ. J lost 2 bases, V lost 2 bases, and 6 bases had no gene match. This CDR3 is built from 16 residues. CDR3 in amino acids: CASSFLPSGGQETQYF. The CDR3 DNA follows: TGCGCCAGCAGCTTCCTACCTAGCGGGGGACAAGAGACCCAGTACTTC.

The rearrangement joins TRBV29-1 to TRBJ2-5; 8 bases are shared with TRBD1. The CDR3 sequence is 12 residues long. With V trimmed by 8 bases and J by 1 base, 3 bases remained unmatched. Germline CDR1 is SQVTM and CDR2 is ANQGSEA. The CDR3 DNA sequence: TGCAGCTATGGACAGGGCCAAGAGACCCAGTACTTC. This encodes CSYGQGQETQYF.

As concerns this clone: At one of its ends the junction is not consistent with the germline gene, which may arise from a read error. Other DNA sequences within the sample encode an identical CDR3. J is TRBJ2-7 and V is TRBV30; 7 positions agree with TRBD1. Looked up from germline, CDR1 is GTSNPN and CDR2 is SVGIG (reference sequence). The CDR3 spans 13 residues. In DNA, the CDR3 is TGTGCCTGGAGACAGGGGATATCCTACGAGCAGTATTTC. Its translation is CAWRQGISYEQYF.

The rearrangement joins TRBV2 to TRBJ2-7; a weak D match, TRBD2 (6 bases). Trimming took 6 bases from V and 7 from J, leaving 16 bases between them. The CDR3 length is 13 residues. In germline, CDR1 is SNHLY, CDR2 FYNNEI. In nucleotides, the CDR3 is TGTGCCAGCAGCGTATCGGGGGTTCAAGAGCAGTACTTC. Protein: CASSVSGVQEQYF. Supplemented by reference TRBV2 and TRBJ2-7, the full variable domain reads EPEVTQTPSHQVTQMGQEVILRCVPISNHLYFYWYRQILGQKVEFLVSFYNNEISEKSEIFDDQFSVERPDGSNFTLKIRSTKLEDSAMYFCASSVSGVQEQYFGPGTRLTVT.

The chain uses TRBV4-1 and TRBJ1-1, with D unclear. The CDR3 runs 13 residues. CDR1 is MGHRA and CDR2 is YSYEKL in the germline V gene. Trimming pared 8 bases from V and 4 bases from J, leaving 14 bases between. CDR3 in DNA: TGCGCCAGCGTAGGGCAAGGTTTCACTGAAGCTTTCTTT. Translated, it gives CASVGQGFTEAFF.

This clone has a handful of counts. V and J are TRBV29-1 and TRBJ1-1; no clear D gene. V lost 6 bases to trimming and J lost 1 base, with 9 bases between them. Germline V gene lookup returns CDR1 SQVTM and CDR2 ANQGSEA. The CDR3 totals 12 residues. Here the CDR3 reads CSVIRANTEAFF. As DNA, the CDR3 is TGCAGCGTGATTCGGGCGAACACTGAAGCTTTCTTT.

This clone has more than one count but fewer than ten. The chain is built from TRBV7-2 and TRBJ2-7, with D possibly being TRBD2 (7 bases). CDR3 length: 15 residues. V was shortened by 8 bases and J by 3 bases, with 20 bases between the two germline ends. Germline V gene lookup returns CDR1 SGHTA and CDR2 FQGNSA. For the CDR3, the DNA is TGTGCCAGCGGCCGCCAAGGGGGGGGGCGCTACGAGCAGTACTTC. Amino acids: CASGRQGGGRYEQYF.

The CDR3 region is CASSPRAGAMNTEAFF. CDR3 coding DNA: TGTGCCAGCAGCCCCCGTGCGGGGGCGATGAACACTGAAGCTTTCTTT. The chain combines TRBV7-3 with TRBJ1-1, with D possibly being TRBD1 (6 bases). The germline gives CDR1 SGHTA, CDR2 FQGTGA. The CDR3 runs to 16 residues. Trimming stripped 5 bases from V and 0 bases from J, with 16 bases between.

This clone was seen once. The chain combines TRBV4-3 with TRBJ2-1; TRBD1 matches 7 bases. V shed 3 bases and J 3 bases; nucleotides not matched to a gene: 8. Germline V gene sequence: CDR1 LGHNA, CDR2 YSLEER. The CDR3 spans 16 residues. CDR3 DNA sequence: TGCGCCAGCAGCCAGCTAGGGGCAGGGGGCTACAATGAGCAGTTCTTC. Its translation is CASSQLGAGGYNEQFF.

The CDR3 here is CASSDPDDKVNQPQHF. Here the CDR3 DNA reads TGTGCCAGCAGTGACCCTGACGATAAAGTCAATCAGCCCCAGCATTTT. The V call is TRBV6-1, the J call TRBJ1-5; D is uncertain. The CDR3 is 16 amino acids. Germline V CDR1 and CDR2: MNHNS, SASEGT. The V end was cut by 3 bases, the J end by 3 bases, with 15 bases between.

This clone was observed once. The chain combines TRBV29-1 with TRBJ2-1; weak D call: TRBD2 (5 bases). Germline V gene lookup returns CDR1 SQVTM and CDR2 ANQGSEA. The CDR3 has 13 amino acids. The V end lost 7 bases, the J end lost 6 bases, and 16 bases lay between the germline ends. The DNA for the CDR3 is TGCAGCGCCCGGGGTCGTCTAGGCAATGAGCAGTTCTTC. Amino acid sequence: CSARGRLGNEQFF.

In this sample, this clone turned up a few times. CDR3 sequence (DNA): TGTGCCAGCAGTCCACTTGCGTCCTACGAGCAGTACTTC. Translating it yields CASSPLASYEQYF. V usage is TRBV27 and J usage is TRBJ2-7; D unresolved. This CDR3 spans 13 amino acids. The V end lost 5 bases, the J end lost 1 base, and 9 bases lay between the germline ends. The germline CDR1 and CDR2 sequences are MNHEY and SMNVEV (reference sequence).

This clone was counted between two and nine times. The CDR3 spells CASRRNEQYF. DNA for the CDR3: TGTGCCAGCAGACGAAACGAGCAGTACTTC. The chain carries TRBV2 and TRBJ2-7; D not resolved. The germline V and J ends were trimmed by 6 bases and 5 bases, with 5 bases remaining between them. Looked up from germline, CDR1 is SNHLY and CDR2 is FYNNEI. This CDR3 region has 10 residues.

The V and J genes are TRBV30 and TRBJ1-2; no clear D gene. The CDR3 sequence is 15 residues long. Germline V gene data show CDR1 as GTSNPN and CDR2 as SVGIG (reference sequence). V lost 1 base and J lost 0, with 12 bases in between. CDR3 nucleotide sequence: TGTGCCTGGAGTGCCGTCCAGGCGTCTAACTATGGCTACACCTTC. This sequence encodes CAWSAVQASNYGYTF.

A single count supports this clone. The CDR3 bases are TGTGCCAGCAGTTACATCCTACAACCCGGGGAGCTGTTTTTT. Protein: CASSYILQPGELFF. The chain links TRBV6-6 to TRBJ2-2, with no clear D. Germline V gene sequence: CDR1 MNHNY, CDR2 SVGAGI (reference sequence). The CDR3 runs to 14 residues. Between the trimmed V and J ends, which lost 2 bases and 6 bases, there was a span of 10 bases.

In this sample, this clone turned up a few times. The gene calls are TRBV6-5 and TRBJ2-1; D gene unclear. CDR1 is MNHEY, CDR2 SVGAGI, per germline. The CDR3 has 15 residues. V was pared by 5 bases and J by 5 bases, with 16 bases between. The DNA of the CDR3 is TGTGCCAGCAGTGTGCACACGATGCCCGACAATGAGCAGTTCTTC. Amino acid sequence: CASSVHTMPDNEQFF.

Comments on this clone: The same CDR3 is also encoded by other DNA sequences in this sample. The rearrangement joins TRBV25-1 to TRBJ2-7; TRBD1 matches 9 bases. The CDR3 runs 13 residues. CDR1 and CDR2 from the germline V gene are MGHDK and SYGVNS. The V gene end was trimmed by 6 bases and the J gene end by 0 bases; junction bases not matched to a gene: 0. CDR3: CASRTGGSYEQYF. In DNA form, the CDR3 reads TGTGCCAGCAGGACAGGGGGCTCCTACGAGCAGTACTTC.

This chain links TRBV5-4 with TRBJ2-3; 8 bases map to TRBD2. The germline V gene has CDR1 SGHNT and CDR2 YYREEE (reference sequence). The CDR3 has 16 amino acids. The V gene end was trimmed by 4 bases and the J gene end by 3 bases; junction bases not matched to a gene: 10. The CDR3 is CASSNGGDIATDTQYF. CDR3 DNA sequence: TGTGCCAGCAGCAACGGGGGGGACATCGCTACAGATACGCAGTATTTT.

The CDR3 DNA reads as TGTGCCAGCAGCTTTTCCTCGGCCCAATCCTACGAGCAGTACTTC. Encoded protein: CASSFSSAQSYEQYF. This chain connects TRBV7-2 to TRBJ2-7; no reliable D call. V was cut by 3 bases and J by 1 base, with 13 bases left in between. Germline V CDR1 and CDR2: SGHTA, FQGNSA. The CDR3 loop spans 15 amino acids.

For the CDR3, the DNA is TGCAGCGTTGAAAGGGGGACAGCTCCGAAGGAAGCTTTCTTT. This sequence encodes CSVERGTAPKEAFF. The V call is TRBV29-1, the J call TRBJ1-1, with 7 bases aligning to TRBD1. This CDR3 has 14 amino acids. The ends lost 2 bases at V and 8 bases at J; junction bases unmatched: 11. CDR1 and CDR2 (germline): SQVTM, ANQGSEA.

This clone came up a few times. The V gene is TRBV30, the J gene TRBJ1-4, with D perhaps matching TRBD1 (5 bases). The CDR3 runs to 12 residues. The V end was cut by 5 bases, the J end by 6 bases, with 10 bases between. Germline assignment: CDR1 GTSNPN and CDR2 SVGIG (reference sequence). DNA for the CDR3: TGTGCCTGGGGGGGACTAGATGAAAAACTGTTTTTT. The encoded protein is CAWGGLDEKLFF.

The chain couples TRBV13 to TRBJ2-3; the D gene is possibly TRBD1 (6 bases). This CDR3 region has 12 residues. In germline, CDR1 is PRHDT, CDR2 FYEKMQ (reference sequence). Trimming cost V 5 bases and J 6 bases, with 9 bases left between them. The CDR3, as DNA: TGTGCCAGCAGCACCGACAGGGATACGCAGTATTTT. Its protein product is CASSTDRDTQYF.

This rearrangement joins TRBV7-2 to TRBJ2-7; possible D gene TRBD1, 6 bases. The germline V gene encodes CDR1 SGHTA and CDR2 FQGNSA. V dropped 0 bases and J dropped 2 bases, with 8 bases sitting between them. This CDR3 comprises 14 residues. CDR3 sequence (DNA): TGTGCCAGCAGCTTAGCTAACAGGGCCTACGAGCAGTACTTC. Encoded protein: CASSLANRAYEQYF.

This clone turned up a few times. The genes are TRBV27 and TRBJ1-4; a possible D gene is TRBD1 (5 bases). Germline CDR1 reads MNHEY; CDR2 reads SMNVEV (reference sequence). The length of the CDR3 is 14 residues. The V end was cut by 6 bases, the J end by 3 bases, with 11 bases between. This CDR3 reads CASRTGRANEKLFF. The CDR3 DNA is TGTGCCAGCAGAACAGGACGCGCTAATGAAAAACTGTTTTTT. The variable domain in full, with the rest retrieved from reference TRBV27 and TRBJ1-4, is EAQVTQNPRYLITVTGKKLTVTCSQNMNHEYMSWYRQDPGLGLRQIYYSMNVEVTDKGDVPEGYKVSRKEKRNFPLILESPSPNQTSLYFCASRTGRANEKLFFGSGTQLSVL.